The rows below give T cell receptor beta chains drawn from one sample of a study of T cells in localized non-small cell lung cancer. Sequencing used immunoSEQ multiplex PCR; TCRdb keeps in-frame clones, though not all of them. The sample lists about 1,500 clones, approximately 24% occurring once. The source material was lung tumor tissue, sampled before any cancer treatment. The receptors come from a male donor at least 60 years old with stage II lung adenocarcinoma. CDR3s include the opening cysteine and the closing phenylalanine or tryptophan. A D gene is named only where the DNA matches it firmly. Clone size appears in some rows only: once, few, many, or a class for an expanded clone.

j_gene: TRBJ1-5
v_gene: TRBV9
d_gene: TRBD1
abundance: -
CDR3nt: TGTGCCAGCAGCGTAGGTAAAGGGGGCGCGACTCAGCCCCAGCATTTT
CDR3aa: CASSVGKGGATQPQHF

j_gene: TRBJ2-5
v_gene: TRBV1
d_gene: -
abundance: -
CDR3nt: TGCGCCAGCAGCCAAGACGGCGGGACGACCAAAGAGACCCAGTACTTC
CDR3aa: CASSQDGGTTKETQYF

j_gene: TRBJ2-1
v_gene: TRBV18
d_gene: -
abundance: -
CDR3nt: TGTGCCAGCTCACCATTAAGAGAGAGTGAGCAGTTCTTC
CDR3aa: CASSPLRESEQFF

j_gene: TRBJ2-5
v_gene: TRBV11-3
d_gene: -
abundance: medium-sized
CDR3nt: TGTGCCAGCAGCTTTTCCCTTGGGGTGGAGGACCAGTACTTC
CDR3aa: CASSFSLGVEDQYF

j_gene: TRBJ2-3
v_gene: TRBV16
d_gene: -
abundance: -
CDR3nt: TGTGCCAGCAGCCAATTCGATAGCACAGATACGCAGTATTTT
CDR3aa: CASSQFDSTDTQYF

j_gene: TRBJ2-1
v_gene: TRBV6-8
d_gene: TRBD1
abundance: -
CDR3nt: TGTGCCAGCAGTTACTCCGGGACAGACTACAATGAGCAGTTCTTC
CDR3aa: CASSYSGTDYNEQFF

j_gene: TRBJ2-3
v_gene: TRBV4-1
d_gene: -
abundance: -
CDR3nt: TGCGCCAGCAGCCAAGACAGCCCTTTGTATGAGGGTACGCAGTATTTT
CDR3aa: CASSQDSPLYEGTQYF

j_gene: TRBJ2-7
v_gene: TRBV6-8
d_gene: -
abundance: few
CDR3nt: TGTGCCAGCATGCTCCCCGGGCCGAGGAGATTGAAGGGCCGCTACGAGCAGTACTTC
CDR3aa: CASMLPGPRRLKGRYEQYF

j_gene: TRBJ2-7
v_gene: TRBV6-8
d_gene: -
abundance: -
CDR3nt: TGTGCCAGCACTACTAGCAGGTCCTACGAGCAGTACTTC
CDR3aa: CASTTSRSYEQYF

j_gene: TRBJ2-1
v_gene: TRBV12-5
d_gene: -
abundance: -
CDR3nt: TGTGCCAGCCAGAAGGTGGAGAATGAGCAGTTCTTC
CDR3aa: CASQKVENEQFF

j_gene: TRBJ1-1
v_gene: TRBV11-3
d_gene: -
abundance: -
CDR3nt: TGTGCCAGCAGCCAAGGGCAGCGGATGAACACTGAAGCTTTCTTT
CDR3aa: CASSQGQRMNTEAFF

j_gene: TRBJ2-1
v_gene: TRBV19
d_gene: TRBD2
abundance: -
CDR3nt: TGTGCCAGTAGCGGAGCTAGCGGGAGTCGACCTACCGTGTTCTTC
CDR3aa: CASSGASGSRPTVFF

j_gene: TRBJ1-4
v_gene: TRBV19
d_gene: TRBD1
abundance: -
CDR3nt: TGTGCCACCGACGGGACAGGCTCAAAACTGTTTTTT
CDR3aa: CATDGTGSKLFF

j_gene: TRBJ2-1
v_gene: TRBV19
d_gene: TRBD2
abundance: -
CDR3nt: TGTGCCAGTAGCCAACTAGCGGACTCCTACAATGAGCAGTTCTTC
CDR3aa: CASSQLADSYNEQFF

j_gene: TRBJ2-3
v_gene: TRBV10-3
d_gene: -
abundance: few
CDR3nt: TGTGCCATCCGGACGGACTTTGGCACAGATACGCAGTATTTT
CDR3aa: CAIRTDFGTDTQYF

j_gene: TRBJ2-1
v_gene: TRBV11-3
d_gene: -
abundance: -
CDR3nt: TGTGCCAGCAGCGATGGCCGGGACTCGCTGGGTAATGAGCAGTTCTTC
CDR3aa: CASSDGRDSLGNEQFF

j_gene: TRBJ2-7
v_gene: TRBV6-8
d_gene: TRBD2
abundance: -
CDR3nt: TGTGCCAGCAGTTACTCGCCTAGCGGGAGCTCCTACGAGCAGTACTTC
CDR3aa: CASSYSPSGSSYEQYF

j_gene: TRBJ2-5
v_gene: TRBV28
d_gene: -
abundance: -
CDR3nt: TGTGCCAGCAGTTTAGGAGGAGGGAGAACCCAGTACTTC
CDR3aa: CASSLGGGRTQYF

j_gene: TRBJ2-7
v_gene: TRBV11-3
d_gene: TRBD2
abundance: -
CDR3nt: TGTGCCAGCAGCCAACGACTAGCCCAGTCCACCGAGCAGTACTTC
CDR3aa: CASSQRLAQSTEQYF

j_gene: TRBJ2-5
v_gene: TRBV18
d_gene: -
abundance: -
CDR3nt: TGTGCCAGCTCACCATGGGCAACACACTCGCAAGAGACCCAGTACTTC
CDR3aa: CASSPWATHSQETQYF

j_gene: TRBJ2-7
v_gene: TRBV28
d_gene: -
abundance: -
CDR3nt: TGTGCCAGCAGGACCGGCCTTTTCTGGTCCTACGAGCAGTACTTC
CDR3aa: CASRTGLFWSYEQYF

j_gene: TRBJ2-1
v_gene: TRBV19
d_gene: -
abundance: -
CDR3nt: TGTGCCAGTTCCCTGATATCGTCTCTCTCCTACAATGAGCAGTTCTTC
CDR3aa: CASSLISSLSYNEQFF

j_gene: TRBJ2-3
v_gene: TRBV10-3
d_gene: TRBD2
abundance: -
CDR3nt: TGTGCCATCAGTGAGGGACTAGCGGGAGGCCCCCACACAGATACGCAGTATTTT
CDR3aa: CAISEGLAGGPHTDTQYF

j_gene: TRBJ2-3
v_gene: TRBV6-8
d_gene: TRBD2
abundance: few
CDR3nt: TGTGCCAGCAGACGGCAGGGAGGGAGCACAGATACGCAGTATTTT
CDR3aa: CASRRQGGSTDTQYF

j_gene: TRBJ2-5
v_gene: TRBV19
d_gene: -
abundance: -
CDR3nt: TGTGCCAGTAGTATTCGACCGTGGGAGACCCAGTACTTC
CDR3aa: CASSIRPWETQYF

j_gene: TRBJ1-2
v_gene: TRBV6-7
d_gene: -
abundance: few
CDR3nt: TGTGCCAGCAGGTTACAGCCAAACTATGGCTACACCTTC
CDR3aa: CASRLQPNYGYTF

j_gene: TRBJ1-3
v_gene: TRBV18
d_gene: -
abundance: -
CDR3nt: TGTGCCAGCTCACCGGGGACCCCTAGTCCTGGAAACACCATATATTTT
CDR3aa: CASSPGTPSPGNTIYF

j_gene: TRBJ1-1
v_gene: TRBV19
d_gene: -
abundance: -
CDR3nt: TGTGCCAGTAGTATAGATTACAGGGTCACTGAAGCTTTCTTT
CDR3aa: CASSIDYRVTEAFF

j_gene: TRBJ2-5
v_gene: TRBV19
d_gene: TRBD2
abundance: -
CDR3nt: TGTGCCAGTGGACCCACCCCTGGGACTAGCGGGAGGGGAGAGACCCAGTACTTC
CDR3aa: CASGPTPGTSGRGETQYF

j_gene: TRBJ2-1
v_gene: TRBV28
d_gene: -
abundance: few
CDR3nt: TGTGCCAGCAGTTCCCTGACGAGTGAGCAGTTCTTC
CDR3aa: CASSSLTSEQFF

j_gene: TRBJ1-2
v_gene: TRBV19
d_gene: TRBD1
abundance: once
CDR3nt: TGTGCCAGTGGAACAGGGGCCTCGAGCTATGGCTACACCTTC
CDR3aa: CASGTGASSYGYTF

j_gene: TRBJ1-1
v_gene: TRBV7-2
d_gene: -
abundance: few
CDR3nt: TGTGCCAGCAGCCAGGAATCGAACACTGAAGCTTTCTTT
CDR3aa: CASSQESNTEAFF

j_gene: TRBJ1-1
v_gene: TRBV5-1
d_gene: TRBD1
abundance: -
CDR3nt: TGCGCCAGCAGCCCGACAGGGTTGGGCACTGAAGCTTTCTTT
CDR3aa: CASSPTGLGTEAFF

j_gene: TRBJ2-1
v_gene: TRBV10-2
d_gene: TRBD2
abundance: -
CDR3nt: TGCGCCAGCAGTGTCGCCGGGACTAGCGCCGGGAATGAGCAGTTCTTC
CDR3aa: CASSVAGTSAGNEQFF

j_gene: TRBJ1-5
v_gene: TRBV28
d_gene: -
abundance: few
CDR3nt: TGTGCCAGCAGTCCCGGGACTGGGGTAAGAGGCAATCAGCCCCAGCATTTT
CDR3aa: CASSPGTGVRGNQPQHF

j_gene: TRBJ2-7
v_gene: TRBV6-8
d_gene: -
abundance: -
CDR3nt: TGTGCCAGCACATCGGTCGACAAGGGTTCCTACGAGCAGTACTTC
CDR3aa: CASTSVDKGSYEQYF

j_gene: TRBJ1-3
v_gene: TRBV6-8
d_gene: -
abundance: few
CDR3nt: TGTGCCAGCAGTTACTCGGGGTGGGGGCCTTCTGGAAACACCATATATTTT
CDR3aa: CASSYSGWGPSGNTIYF

j_gene: TRBJ1-1
v_gene: TRBV28
d_gene: TRBD1
abundance: -
CDR3nt: TGTGCCAGCAGTTGGACAGGACGCACTGAAGCTTTCTTT
CDR3aa: CASSWTGRTEAFF